This T cell receptor beta chain was captured in a study of T cells in Graves' hyperthyroidism and ophthalmopathy. There were TCR beta CDR3 regions amplified from RNA transcripts. A set of HTBI primers served as the primers for a first-round RT-PCR of the TCR CDR3. TCRdb processed the multiplex PCR reads anew with MiXCR; each CDR3 protein has one entry. Of about 550,000 distinct CDR3 sequences in the sample, roughly 20% were seen once. Graves' hyperthyroidism showing no ophthalmopathy progression within 18 months was considered stable. These patients, aged 18 to 65, had recently diagnosed hyperthyroidism lasting under 2 months. Study-wide results and limits: Researchers found most expanded thyroid clonotypes above 0.001 in blood as well.

V was cut by 1 base and J by 8 bases, with 11 bases left in between. Germline CDR1 and CDR2: SGHTA and FQGTGA. The CDR3 is 13 residues long. This clonotype was recorded many times. Its antigen is currently unknown. V and J are TRBV7-3 and TRBJ1-2; TRBD1 is a possible D gene (5 bases). This receptor was taken from a young man with Graves' hyperthyroidism. The sequenced sample consisted of blood. The DNA for the CDR3 is TGTGCCAGCAGCTTAATAGGACACGGCGGCTACACCTTC. Its protein is CASSLIGHGGYTF.